The source of this TCR beta chain is a study of T cell responses to AZD1222 COVID-19 vaccine. Study-level points and caveats: It should be noted that donors were predominantly white British and more often female, and clonal diversity was possibly underestimated. Close to half of all spike-specific TCRs reportedly target regions of the variants that are unmutated. Along spike, vaccine-associated CD4 TCRs were found throughout, with dominance at 160-218 and 743-854.

Details on this clone: Its antigen is still unknown.

The CDR3 spans 15 residues. CDR1 and CDR2 from the germline V gene are DFQATT and SNEGSKA (reference sequence). The V and J ends lost 3 bases and 1 base respectively, with 13 bases between them. The protocol was immunoSEQ multiplex PCR, while the TCRdb copy is restricted to in-frame clones and leaves out a portion. The sample has approximately 120,000 clones; roughly 90% are singletons. The chain joins TRBV20-1 to TRBJ2-1, with TRBD2 as a possible D gene (5 bases). The receptor comes from an adult in good health. The sample in question was peripheral blood, obtained on day 0 of AZD1222 vaccination. CDR3 nucleotides: TGCAGTGCTAGTGGGAGATTATCGTCCTACAATGAGCAGTTCTTC. It specifies CSASGRLSSYNEQFF.